These 17 T cell receptor beta chains came from one sample sequenced in a study of shared clonotypes between healthy human individuals. Repertoires were generated with immunoSEQ multiplex PCR, while TCRdb's copy carries only in-frame clones and drops some. Of about 1.1 million clones listed, roughly 74% are singletons. Sequencing was done on a sample of memory CD4+ T cells from PBMCs. The sample's subset: CD45RA-negative fraction. These receptors all stem from a man younger than 30 in good health. Some clones in this sample may be carry-over from other donors' samples.

This clone was seen a few times. This sequence joins TRBV29-1 and TRBJ2-5; D uncertain. With 3 bases removed from V and 5 bases from J, the gap between germline ends came to 10 bases. The CDR3 has 12 amino acids. Germline CDR1 SQVTM, CDR2 ANQGSEA. The CDR3 coding sequence is TGCAGCGTTGAGGTGGGGTTGGAGACCCAGTACTTC. It codes for CSVEVGLETQYF.

A remark on this clone: This sample also contains other DNA sequences that code for the same CDR3. The chain is built from TRBV2 and TRBJ1-1; D is undetermined. Germline CDR1 is SNHLY and CDR2 is FYNNEI. This CDR3 contains 13 residues. V lost 4 bases to trimming and J lost 1 base, with 7 bases between them. The CDR3 here is CASSVEGNTEAFF. In DNA form, the CDR3 reads TGTGCCAGCAGTGTGGAGGGGAACACTGAAGCTTTCTTT.

A remark on this clone: The junction does not match germline at one end; this may be a read error. The V and J genes are TRBV5-4 and TRBJ1-2; unclear D gene. CDR1 and CDR2 (germline): SGHNT, YYREEE (reference sequence). This CDR3 spans 11 amino acids. CDR3 bases: TGTGCCAGCAGCTTAAACCGGGAGACCCACTTC. Encoded protein: CASSLNRETHF.

The chain combines TRBV2 with TRBJ2-7; a weak D match, TRBD2 (6 bases). Trimming took off 6 bases at V and 6 bases at J, with 18 bases between the two ends. Germline lookup yields CDR1 SNHLY and CDR2 FYNNEI. CDR3 size: 14 residues. The CDR3 DNA sequence: TGTGCCAGCAGCCCGGTTCCAAAGGAGGGCGAGCAGTACTTC. Translating it yields CASSPVPKEGEQYF.

The J gene is TRBJ2-1, the V gene TRBV7-2; the match to TRBD2 covers 10 bases. This CDR3 contains 16 residues. Germline-derived CDR1 and CDR2 are SGHTA and FQGNSA. After removal of 5 bases from V and 4 bases from J, the junction contained 8 bases not matched to a gene. In DNA, the CDR3 is TGTGCCAGCAGCGTAGGACTAGCGGTGGAATACAATGAGCAGTTCTTC. Protein product: CASSVGLAVEYNEQFF.

The CDR3: CASRDRSKNIQYF. The CDR3 region has the DNA TGTGCCAGCAGGGACCGTTCCAAAAACATTCAGTACTTC. The rearrangement joins TRBV2 to TRBJ2-4; no reliable D call. Trimming stripped 6 bases from V and 2 bases from J, with 8 bases between. The CDR3 is made up of 13 amino acids. Germline V gene lookup returns CDR1 SNHLY and CDR2 FYNNEI.

In regard to this clone: Given a far larger clone just one base away, this is likely a sequencing read error. The chain is built from TRBV28 and TRBJ2-5; D might be TRBD1 (6 bases). The germline V gene has CDR1 MDHEN and CDR2 SYDVKM. There are 15 residues in the CDR3. The CDR3 DNA sequence: TGTGCCAACAGTTTACCAGGGGAAGGGTGGCAGACCCAGTACTTC. Translated: CANSLPGEGWQTQYF.

V usage is TRBV13 and J usage is TRBJ2-7; maybe TRBD2 (6 bases). Trimming removed 8 bases at V and 6 bases at J, with 20 bases between. Germline lookup yields CDR1 PRHDT and CDR2 FYEKMQ (reference sequence). The CDR3 runs to 14 residues. The CDR3 protein is CASRHRTILGEQYF. In DNA, the CDR3 is TGTGCCAGCCGCCACCGGACTATCTTGGGCGAGCAGTACTTC.

For this clone: Other DNA sequences within the sample encode an identical CDR3. The chain combines TRBV2 with TRBJ2-7; D tentatively reads TRBD1 or TRBD2 (5 bases each). This CDR3 has 12 amino acids. Germline-derived CDR1 and CDR2 are SNHLY and FYNNEI. Trimming removed 3 bases at V and 2 bases at J, with 5 bases between. The CDR3 here is CASSEGPYEQYF. CDR3 bases: TGTGCCAGCAGTGAGGGACCCTACGAGCAGTACTTC.

Only one count was recorded for this clone. This chain connects TRBV28 to TRBJ1-1, with TRBD1 matching over 8 bases. After removal of 6 bases from V and 3 bases from J, the junction contained 12 bases not matched to a gene. This CDR3 has 16 residues. The germline V gene encodes CDR1 MDHEN and CDR2 SYDVKM. The CDR3: CASRTSRTGRYTEAFF. The CDR3, as DNA: TGTGCCAGCAGAACCTCTAGGACAGGGCGCTACACTGAAGCTTTCTTT.

The chain uses TRBV2 and TRBJ2-2; a weak D match, TRBD1 (5 bases). The germline V and J ends were trimmed by 6 bases and 2 bases, with 10 bases remaining between them. The CDR3 is 14 amino acids. CDR1 is SNHLY and CDR2 is FYNNEI in the germline V gene. CDR3 nucleotides: TGTGCCAGCAGGAGGACACTTAACACCGGGGAGCTGTTTTTT. Translated, it gives CASRRTLNTGELFF.

The V call is TRBV13, the J call TRBJ2-7; 8 bases are a match to TRBD2. With 6 bases clipped from V and 5 bases from J, the junction kept 3 bases outside the gene matches. Germline assignment: CDR1 PRHDT and CDR2 FYEKMQ (reference sequence). This CDR3 contains 12 residues. CDR3 loop: CASRWRGDEQYF. DNA of the CDR3: TGTGCCAGCAGGTGGCGGGGGGACGAGCAGTACTTC.

Regarding this clone: No conserved phenylalanine or tryptophan is present at the end of the CDR3, so a read error is the likely explanation. The genes are TRBV29-1 and TRBJ1-1, with 8 bases identical to TRBD1. J lost 3 bases, V lost 7 bases, and 10 bases had no gene match. Germline values: CDR1 SQVTM, CDR2 ANQGSEA. CDR3 length equals 14 residues. The CDR3 protein is CSAADRGEYTEAFL. CDR3 coding DNA: TGCAGCGCCGCTGACAGGGGAGAGTACACTGAAGCTTTCCTT.

This chain joins TRBV2 and TRBJ2-2, with D unclear. This CDR3 has 14 residues. V was cut by 2 bases and J by 7 bases, with 11 bases left in between. Germline CDR1 reads SNHLY; CDR2 reads FYNNEI. In DNA form, the CDR3 reads TGTGCCAGCAGTGAAACGCCCCCCAACGGGGAGCTGTTTTTT. This translates into CASSETPPNGELFF.

The chain carries TRBV2 and TRBJ2-7; D is perhaps TRBD2 (7 bases). The CDR3 contains 13 residues. The ends were cut back, 8 bases at V and 6 bases at J, with 17 bases in the middle. Germline CDR1 reads SNHLY; CDR2 reads FYNNEI. CDR3 sequence (DNA): TGTGCCAGCGAGGGGAGGGGGTACGGCGAGCAGTACTTC. This encodes CASEGRGYGEQYF.

This chain connects TRBV5-1 to TRBJ2-5; D is unresolved. Looked up from germline, CDR1 is SGHRS and CDR2 is YFSETQ. The CDR3 totals 11 residues. Deletions cut 0 bases from V and 6 bases from J, with 3 bases between. The CDR3 protein is CASSLEKTQYF. CDR3 in DNA: TGCGCCAGCAGCTTGGAGAAGACCCAGTACTTC.

The V gene is TRBV6-6, the J gene TRBJ2-1, with D perhaps matching TRBD1 (6 bases). Looked up from germline, CDR1 is MNHNY and CDR2 is SVGAGI (reference sequence). The CDR3 loop spans 15 amino acids. Deletions cut 5 bases from V and 1 base from J, with 12 bases between. CDR3 region: CASSDRTESYNEQFF. The CDR3 nucleotides are TGTGCCAGCAGTGACAGGACGGAATCCTACAATGAGCAGTTCTTC.